The T cell receptor (beta chain) under discussion was sequenced for a study of shared clonotypes between healthy human individuals. This CDR3 region has 16 residues. V dropped 2 bases and J dropped 6; count of bases not matched to a gene: 6. CDR1 is SEHNR, CDR2 FQNEAQ, per germline (reference sequence). Only in-frame clones appear in the TCRdb table, and some are missing; sequencing was by immunoSEQ multiplex PCR. The sample has approximately 810,000 clones, 80% to 95% seen once. Cells designated naive CD8 were CD45RO-negative and were positively selected for CCR7, with terminally differentiated effector memory CD45RA+ cells excluded.

The TCR originated in a man younger than 40 in good health. What was sequenced was naive CD8+ T cells sorted from blood. The chain uses TRBV7-9 and TRBJ2-2; 10 positions match TRBD2. CDR3 sequence reads: CASSLSRAGGAGELFF. The CDR3 nucleotides read TGTGCCAGCAGCTTATCACGAGCGGGAGGGGCCGGGGAGCTGTTTTTT.